This T cell receptor beta chain was found in a study of CD4 T cells in relation to SARS-CoV-2 and coronaviruses. Regarding the study as a whole: Crossreactive clones expanded significantly less to SARS-CoV-2 than monoreactive clones.

With 3 bases removed from V and 4 bases from J, the gap between germline ends came to 7 bases. Germline V gene sequence: CDR1 SEHNR, CDR2 FQNEAQ (reference sequence). This CDR3 is built from 13 residues. This clone has more than one count but fewer than ten. Its specificity is unknown. CD4+ T cells from unexposed donors were obtained before the COVID-19 pandemic (2011-2018). Deep TCR-beta sequencing used DNA from uncultured naive and memory CD4+ T cells. Assay used: immunoSEQ multiplex PCR; TCRdb lists only in-frame clones, some missing. The table records approximately 59,000 clones, 87% of them present only once.

Sequenced sample: memory CD4+ T cells from PBMCs. The source of this sequence is a human donor in good health. J is TRBJ1-3 and V is TRBV7-9, with D maybe TRBD1 (6 bases). The CDR3 loop is CASSFTGGNTIYF. For the CDR3, the DNA is TGTGCCAGCAGCTTTACAGGGGGAAACACCATATATTTT.